This T cell receptor beta chain was recorded in a study of CD8+ T cells in alopecia areata (dated by TCRdb to 2016 to 2019). As for the study more broadly: Treated patients were enrolled in an open-label pilot trial of oral tofacitinib at 5 to 10 mg twice daily for moderate-to-severe alopecia areata. Tofacitinib was administered for 6 to 18 months, and 6 months of follow-up off drug were then conducted to assess delayed response and recurrence. The study used high-throughput TCRbeta sequencing to examine T cell clonal expansion in alopecia areata, in both the C3H/HeJ mouse model and human patients. TCRbeta CDR3 regions were amplified by immunoSEQ multiplex PCR with 35 Vbeta forward and 13 Jbeta reverse primers. The RNA source kit depended on sample type: the PAXgene miRNA kit for fixed scalp, the miRNeasy kit for PBMCs, and the RNeasy kit for mouse skin. Human TCRbeta sequencing covered scalp tissue and sorted CD4+ and CD8+ peripheral blood T cells from patchy and totalis/universalis alopecia areata patients and healthy controls. Scalp clonality was compared across normal scalp (n=4), patchy alopecia areata scalp (n=8), and alopecia totalis/universalis scalp (n=8). Patients on tofacitinib were biopsied at baseline and after 4 and 24 weeks of treatment, and several of the patients also had a later scalp biopsy. In treated patients, disease severity was measured using the SALT score, which gives the percentage of scalp surface area affected. The paper's findings and limits, for the study overall: Unlike mouse skin, which is dominated by gammadelta T cells, normal human skin has resident alphabeta T cells that are also sequenced, and this complicates analysis of the scalp TCR repertoire. Scalp clonality and the number of expanded CD8+ clones among the top 100 scalp clones were significantly decreased by tofacitinib. Because the treated cohort was small and had only one nonresponder, larger studies are needed to examine links between baseline CD8+ expansion and response. Shared TCR sequences between patients were less evident than in mice, which may be partly attributable to HLA diversity in the patient population. Lesional scalp, especially in alopecia totalis/universalis, showed higher clonality and more expanded CD8+ clones than normal scalp, suggesting antigenic drive. During tofacitinib treatment, many expanded lesional clones remained in scalp and blood, and this persistence may partly explain relapse after treatment is stopped.

The library relied on the immunoSEQ multiplex PCR assay. RNA was extracted from all samples and reverse transcribed into cDNA as template for TCR sequencing. SuperScript III was used to make first-strand cDNA, primed with a 2:1 mix of oligo-dT and random hexamers. A synthetic immune receptor repertoire was used to assess amplification bias, and residual bias was removed computationally. The original methods were these. Raw reads were preprocessed for error removal, and CDR3 was defined according to IMGT conventions as running from the conserved cysteine to phenylalanine. To get clonality, Shannon entropy was normalized by log2 of the number of productive unique TCRs and the result was subtracted from 1. Whether each scalp clone was CD4 or CD8 was inferred by checking scalp TCRbeta sequences against the CD4 and CD8 repertoires from sorted blood. In TCRdb, the immuneACCESS table is reduced to in-frame sequences with V and J assigned. These tables do not hold every clone; where another copy was compared, an unresolved V gene accounts for under half, and the others remain unexplained. V, J and clone size are those of that table, while D and trimming were read from the DNA. Across this sample there are about 300,000 clones, with more than 45% seen only once. Roughly 1.8% of the sample rests with the top ten.

This clone was counted a single time. This clone's antigen is unknown. Per-base quality was not reported, and no clone a single base away is much larger than it. The sample's time point label, decoded: about 25 weeks on oral tofacitinib. The treatment or condition label of this sample denotes: oral pan-JAK inhibitor, 5-10 mg twice daily. Lesional scalp punch biopsies and peripheral blood were collected from alopecia areata patients. PBMCs were separated by density centrifugation and stained for CD3, CD4 and CD8, after which CD4+ and CD8+ T cells were sorted on a FACSAria. Relative to germline, V is 4 bases shorter and J is 2 bases shorter, with 12 bases between their ends. Taken from cysteine to phenylalanine, the CDR3 has 14 residues. Only CDR3 DNA remains: 42 bases, in frame from the first base. From a lookup of the germline V gene (reference sequence), CDR1 and CDR2 are LNHDA and SQIVND.

Recombination connected TRBV19 to TRBJ2-7, with the D segment possibly TRBD1 or TRBD2, each aligning over 6 bases. This sequence was found in a human donor with alopecia areata. This specimen was CD4+ T cells sorted from blood, taken at week 24, from a patient treated with tofacitinib. The CDR3 region reads CASSTPGATYEQYF. The base sequence is TGTGCCAGTAGTACCCCGGGGGCTACCTACGAGCAGTACTTC. With all but the CDR3 taken from the reference TRBV19 and TRBJ2-7 genes, the full variable domain is: DGGITQSPKYLFRKEGQNVTLSCEQNLNHDAMYWYRQDPGQGLRLIYYSQIVNDFQKGDIAEGYSVSREKKESFPLTVTSAQKNPTAFYLCASSTPGATYEQYFGPGTRLTVT.